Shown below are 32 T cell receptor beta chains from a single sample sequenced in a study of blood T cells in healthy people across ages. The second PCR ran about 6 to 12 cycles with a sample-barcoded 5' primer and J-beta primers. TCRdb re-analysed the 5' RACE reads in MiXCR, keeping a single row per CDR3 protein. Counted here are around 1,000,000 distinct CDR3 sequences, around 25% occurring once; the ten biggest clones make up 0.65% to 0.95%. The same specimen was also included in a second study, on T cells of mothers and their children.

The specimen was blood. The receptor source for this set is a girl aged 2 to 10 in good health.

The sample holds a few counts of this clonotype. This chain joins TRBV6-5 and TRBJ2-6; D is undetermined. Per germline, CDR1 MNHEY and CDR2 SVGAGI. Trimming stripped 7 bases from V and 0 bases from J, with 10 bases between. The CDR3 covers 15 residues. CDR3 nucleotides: TGTGCCAGCAACCCTCGGTCCTCTGGGGCCAACGTCCTGACTTTC. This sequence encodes CASNPRSSGANVLTF.

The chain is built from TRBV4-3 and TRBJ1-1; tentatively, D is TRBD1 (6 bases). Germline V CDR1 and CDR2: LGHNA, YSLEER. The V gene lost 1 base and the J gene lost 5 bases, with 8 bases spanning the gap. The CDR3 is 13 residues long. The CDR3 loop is CASSQARGTEAFF. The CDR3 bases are TGCGCCAGCAGCCAAGCCAGGGGTACTGAAGCTTTCTTT.

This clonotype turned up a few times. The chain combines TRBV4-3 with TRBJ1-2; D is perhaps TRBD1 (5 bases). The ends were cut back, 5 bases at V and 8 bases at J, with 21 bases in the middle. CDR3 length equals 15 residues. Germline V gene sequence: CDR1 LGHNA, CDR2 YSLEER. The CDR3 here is CASSSTMGGSSGYTF. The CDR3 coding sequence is TGCGCCAGCAGCTCTACTATGGGGGGTTCTAGCGGCTACACCTTC.

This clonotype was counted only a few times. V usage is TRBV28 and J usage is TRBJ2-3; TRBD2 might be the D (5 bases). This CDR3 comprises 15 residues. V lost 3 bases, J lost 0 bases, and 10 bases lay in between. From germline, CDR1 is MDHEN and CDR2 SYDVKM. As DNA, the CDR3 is TGTGCCAGCAGTTTTATCGGGAAGAGCACAGATACGCAGTATTTT. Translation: CASSFIGKSTDTQYF.

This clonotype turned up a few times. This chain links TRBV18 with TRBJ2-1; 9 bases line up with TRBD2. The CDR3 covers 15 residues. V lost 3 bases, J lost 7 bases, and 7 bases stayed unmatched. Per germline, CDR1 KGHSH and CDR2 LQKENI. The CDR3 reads CASSPDSGGRNEQFF. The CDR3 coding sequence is TGTGCCAGCTCACCCGATAGCGGGGGTCGTAATGAGCAGTTCTTC.

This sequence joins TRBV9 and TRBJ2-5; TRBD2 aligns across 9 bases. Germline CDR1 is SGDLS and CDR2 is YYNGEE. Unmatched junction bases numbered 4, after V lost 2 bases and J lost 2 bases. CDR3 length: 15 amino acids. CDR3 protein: CASSVGLAIQETQYF. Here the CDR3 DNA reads TGTGCCAGCAGCGTGGGACTAGCAATTCAAGAGACCCAGTACTTC.

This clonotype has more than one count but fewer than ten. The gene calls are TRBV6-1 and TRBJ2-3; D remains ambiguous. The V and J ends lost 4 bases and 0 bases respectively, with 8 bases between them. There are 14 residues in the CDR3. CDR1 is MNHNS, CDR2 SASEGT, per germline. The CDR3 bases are TGTGCCAGCAGTGCGGTCGCTAGCACAGATACGCAGTATTTT. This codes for CASSAVASTDTQYF.

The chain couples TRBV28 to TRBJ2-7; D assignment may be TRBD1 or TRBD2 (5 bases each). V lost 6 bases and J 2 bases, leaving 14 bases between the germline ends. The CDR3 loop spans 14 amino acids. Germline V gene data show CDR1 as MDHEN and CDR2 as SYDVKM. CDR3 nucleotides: TGTGCCAGCAGCAGCCGGGACGAAGCCTACGAGCAGTACTTC. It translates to CASSSRDEAYEQYF.

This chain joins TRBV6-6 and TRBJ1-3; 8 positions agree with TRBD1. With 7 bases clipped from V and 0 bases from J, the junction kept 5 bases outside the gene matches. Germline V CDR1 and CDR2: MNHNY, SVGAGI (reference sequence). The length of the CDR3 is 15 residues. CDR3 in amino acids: CASNDRGNSGNTIYF. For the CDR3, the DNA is TGTGCCAGCAACGACAGGGGAAACTCTGGAAACACCATATATTTT.

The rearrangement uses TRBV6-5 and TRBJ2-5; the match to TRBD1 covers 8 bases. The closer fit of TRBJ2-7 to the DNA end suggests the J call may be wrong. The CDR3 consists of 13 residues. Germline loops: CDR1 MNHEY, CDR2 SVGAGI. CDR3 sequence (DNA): TGTGCCAGCACCAAAACAGGGGGACTCGAGCAGTACTTC. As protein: CASTKTGGLEQYF.

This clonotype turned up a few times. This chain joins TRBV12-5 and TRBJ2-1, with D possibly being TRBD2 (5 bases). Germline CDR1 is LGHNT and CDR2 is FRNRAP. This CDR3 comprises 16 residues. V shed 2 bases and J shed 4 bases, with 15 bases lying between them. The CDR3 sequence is CASGLSPRAGYNEQFF. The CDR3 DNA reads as TGTGCTAGTGGTTTGTCACCGAGGGCCGGGTACAATGAGCAGTTCTTC. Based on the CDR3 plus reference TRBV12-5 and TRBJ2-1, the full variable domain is DARVTQTPRHKVTEMGQEVTMRCQPILGHNTVFWYRQTMMQGLELLAYFRNRAPLDDSGMPKDRFSAEMPDATLATLKIQPSEPRDSAVYFCASGLSPRAGYNEQFFGPGTRLTVL.

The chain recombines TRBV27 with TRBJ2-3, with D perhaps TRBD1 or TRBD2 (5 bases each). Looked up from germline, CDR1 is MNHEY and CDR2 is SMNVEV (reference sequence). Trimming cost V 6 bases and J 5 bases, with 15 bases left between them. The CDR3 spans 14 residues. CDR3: CASRSWDLGDTQYF. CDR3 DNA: TGTGCCAGCAGATCCTGGGACCTCGGAGATACGCAGTATTTT.

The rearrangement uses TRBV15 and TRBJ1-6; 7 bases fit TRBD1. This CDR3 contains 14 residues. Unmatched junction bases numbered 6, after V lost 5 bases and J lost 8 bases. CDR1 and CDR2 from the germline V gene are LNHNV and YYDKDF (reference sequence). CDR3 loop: CATSFRDRDSPLHF. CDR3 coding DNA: TGTGCCACCAGCTTCCGGGACAGAGATTCACCCCTCCACTTT.

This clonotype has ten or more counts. For the CDR3, the DNA is TGTGCCAGCAGCGAACCGGGACTAGCGTACGAGCAGTACTTC. Protein: CASSEPGLAYEQYF. The rearrangement links TRBV7-2 to TRBJ2-1, with TRBD2 matching over 10 bases. The last part of the DNA fits TRBJ2-7 better; the J call may be wrong. Germline CDR1 reads SGHTA; CDR2 reads FQGNSA. The length of the CDR3 is 14 residues.

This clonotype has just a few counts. This chain's CDR3 is CASSFSGPTDTQYF. The CDR3 nucleotides read TGTGCCAGCAGTTTTTCTGGACCCACAGATACGCAGTATTTT. The chain is built from TRBV27 and TRBJ2-3; D gene unclear. The germline V gene encodes CDR1 MNHEY and CDR2 SMNVEV (reference sequence). The CDR3 runs to 14 residues. With 3 bases removed from V and 2 bases from J, the gap between germline ends came to 9 bases.

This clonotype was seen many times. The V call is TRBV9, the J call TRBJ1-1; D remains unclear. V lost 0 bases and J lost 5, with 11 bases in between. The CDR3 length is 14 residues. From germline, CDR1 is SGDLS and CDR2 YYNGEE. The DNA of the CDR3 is TGTGCCAGCAGCGTAGTGCAAACGGGAACTGAAGCTTTCTTT. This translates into CASSVVQTGTEAFF. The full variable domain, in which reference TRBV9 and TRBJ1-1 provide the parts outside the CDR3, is DSGVTQTPKHLITATGQRVTLRCSPRSGDLSVYWYQQSLDQGLQFLIQYYNGEERAKGNILERFSAQQFPDLHSELNLSSLELGDSALYFCASSVVQTGTEAFFGQGTRLTVV.

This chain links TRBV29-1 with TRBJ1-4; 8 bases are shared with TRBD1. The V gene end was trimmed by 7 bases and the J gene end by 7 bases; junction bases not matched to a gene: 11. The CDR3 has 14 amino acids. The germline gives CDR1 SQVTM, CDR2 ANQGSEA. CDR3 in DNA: TGCAGCGCCGGATCCGGGACAGGAATTGAAAAACTGTTTTTT. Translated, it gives CSAGSGTGIEKLFF.

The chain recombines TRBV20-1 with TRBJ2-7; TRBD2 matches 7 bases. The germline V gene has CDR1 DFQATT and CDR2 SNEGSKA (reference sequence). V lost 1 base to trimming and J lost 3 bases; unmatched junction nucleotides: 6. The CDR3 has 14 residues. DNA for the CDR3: TGCAGTGCTAGAGGTGGGGGGGTTGACTACGAGCAGTACTTC. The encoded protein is CSARGGGVDYEQYF.

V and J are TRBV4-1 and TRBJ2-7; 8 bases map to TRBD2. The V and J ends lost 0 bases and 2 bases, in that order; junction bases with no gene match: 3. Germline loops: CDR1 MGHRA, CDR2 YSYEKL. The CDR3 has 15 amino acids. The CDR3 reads CASSQELAAPYEQYF. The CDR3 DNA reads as TGCGCCAGCAGCCAAGAACTAGCGGCACCCTACGAGCAGTACTTC.

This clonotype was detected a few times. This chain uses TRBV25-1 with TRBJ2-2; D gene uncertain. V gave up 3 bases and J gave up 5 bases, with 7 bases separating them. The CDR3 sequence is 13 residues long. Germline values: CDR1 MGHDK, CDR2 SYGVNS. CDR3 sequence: CASSDPRTGELFF. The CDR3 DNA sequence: TGTGCCAGCAGTGACCCCCGGACCGGGGAGCTGTTTTTT.

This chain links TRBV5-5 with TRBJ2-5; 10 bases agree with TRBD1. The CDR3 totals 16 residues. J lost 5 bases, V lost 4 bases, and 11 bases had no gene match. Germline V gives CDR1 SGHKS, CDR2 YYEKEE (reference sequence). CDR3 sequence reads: CASSLSDRGRGETQYF. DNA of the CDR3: TGTGCCAGCAGCCTGTCAGACAGGGGGCGGGGGGAGACCCAGTACTTC.

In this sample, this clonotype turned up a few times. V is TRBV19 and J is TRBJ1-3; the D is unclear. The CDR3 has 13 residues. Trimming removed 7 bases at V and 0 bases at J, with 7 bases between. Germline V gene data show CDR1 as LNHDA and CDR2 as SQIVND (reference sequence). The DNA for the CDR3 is TGTGCCAGTACACCCTTCTCTGGAAACACCATATATTTT. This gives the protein CASTPFSGNTIYF.

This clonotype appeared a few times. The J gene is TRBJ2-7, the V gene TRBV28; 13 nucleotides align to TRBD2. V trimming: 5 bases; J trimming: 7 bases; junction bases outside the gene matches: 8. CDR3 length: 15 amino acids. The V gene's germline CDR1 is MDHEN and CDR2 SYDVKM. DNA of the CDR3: TGTGCCAGCAGTCCAGGACTAGCGGGAGAATGGGAGCAGTACTTC. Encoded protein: CASSPGLAGEWEQYF.

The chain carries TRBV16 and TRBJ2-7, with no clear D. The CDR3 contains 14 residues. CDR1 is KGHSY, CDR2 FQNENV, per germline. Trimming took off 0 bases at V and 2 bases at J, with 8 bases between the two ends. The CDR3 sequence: CASSQSTFTYEQYF. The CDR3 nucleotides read TGTGCCAGCAGCCAATCGACATTTACCTACGAGCAGTACTTC.

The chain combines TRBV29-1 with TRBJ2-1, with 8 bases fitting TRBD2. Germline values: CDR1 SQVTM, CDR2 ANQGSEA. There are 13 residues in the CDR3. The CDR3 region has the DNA TGCAGTTGGACAGCGGGAGTTGACAATGAGCAGTTCTTC. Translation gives CSWTAGVDNEQFF.

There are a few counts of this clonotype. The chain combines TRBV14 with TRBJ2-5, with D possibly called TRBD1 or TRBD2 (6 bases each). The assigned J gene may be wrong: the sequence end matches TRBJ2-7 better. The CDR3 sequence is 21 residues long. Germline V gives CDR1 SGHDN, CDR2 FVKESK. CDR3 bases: TGTGCCAGCAGCCAAGATGGGATATTGACCAACAAAGGGGGGACGACCTACGAGCAGTACTTC. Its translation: CASSQDGILTNKGGTTYEQYF.

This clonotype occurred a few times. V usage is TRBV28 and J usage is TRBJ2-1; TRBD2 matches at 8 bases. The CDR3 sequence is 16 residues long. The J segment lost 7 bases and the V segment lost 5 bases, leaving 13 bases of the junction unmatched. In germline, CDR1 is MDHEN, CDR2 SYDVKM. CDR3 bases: TGTGCCAGCAGTCCTTACTACAGCGGGGGTATTAATGAGCAGTTCTTC. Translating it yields CASSPYYSGGINEQFF. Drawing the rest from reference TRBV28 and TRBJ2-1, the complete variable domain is DVKVTQSSRYLVKRTGEKVFLECVQDMDHENMFWYRQDPGLGLRLIYFSYDVKMKEKGDIPEGYSVSREKKERFSLILESASTNQTSMYLCASSPYYSGGINEQFFGPGTRLTVL.

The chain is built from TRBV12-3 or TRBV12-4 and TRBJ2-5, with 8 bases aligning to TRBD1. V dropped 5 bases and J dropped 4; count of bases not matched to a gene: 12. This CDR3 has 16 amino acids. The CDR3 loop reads CASSSFRGQAPETQYF. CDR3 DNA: TGTGCCAGCAGTAGCTTCAGGGGACAGGCACCAGAGACCCAGTACTTC.

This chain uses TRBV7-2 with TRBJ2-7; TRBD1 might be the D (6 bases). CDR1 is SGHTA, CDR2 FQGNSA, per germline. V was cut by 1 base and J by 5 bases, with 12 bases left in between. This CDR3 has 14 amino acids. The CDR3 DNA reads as TGTGCCAGCAGCTTAGTAATAACAGGGAACGAGCAGTACTTC. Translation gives CASSLVITGNEQYF.

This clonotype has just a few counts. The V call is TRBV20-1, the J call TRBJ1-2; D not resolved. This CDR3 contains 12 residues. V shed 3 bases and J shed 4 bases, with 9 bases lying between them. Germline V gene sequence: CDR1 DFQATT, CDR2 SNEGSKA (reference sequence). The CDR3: CSARNSAYGYTF. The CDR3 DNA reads TGCAGTGCTAGGAATTCGGCCTATGGCTACACCTTC.

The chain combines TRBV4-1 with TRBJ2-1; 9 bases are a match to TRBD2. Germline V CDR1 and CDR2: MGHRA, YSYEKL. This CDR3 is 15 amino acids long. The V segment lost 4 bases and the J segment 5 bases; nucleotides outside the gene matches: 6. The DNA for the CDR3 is TGCGCCAGCAGCCCTACTAGCGGGCAGAACAATGAGCAGTTCTTC. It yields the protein CASSPTSGQNNEQFF.

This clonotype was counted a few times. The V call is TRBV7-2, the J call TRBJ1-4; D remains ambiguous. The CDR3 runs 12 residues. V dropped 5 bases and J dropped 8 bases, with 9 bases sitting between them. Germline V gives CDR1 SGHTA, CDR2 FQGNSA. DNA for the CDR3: TGTGCCAGCAGCGCAGGATACGAAAAACTGTTTTTT. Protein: CASSAGYEKLFF.